This entry is about one TCR beta chain. The antigen is unknown. The data belong to a study of cytomegalovirus exposure and HLA in healthy donors. Vbeta (60) and Jbeta (13) primers were used in the PCR. Using immunoSEQ multiplex PCR, the repertoire was profiled, and TCRdb retains in-frame clones only, with some absent. The sample has under 200,000 clones; over 65% are singletons. Regarding the study as a whole: Serostatus for CMV was the only available immune exposure information.

The CDR3 spans 19 residues. Germline V CDR1 and CDR2: SEHNR, FQNEAQ (reference sequence). The ends lost 1 base at V and 5 bases at J; junction bases unmatched: 12. Sequencing was carried out using PBMCs. This chain links TRBV7-9 with TRBJ2-5, with TRBD2 identical over 14 bases. The receptor was isolated from a woman aged 35 to 49 in good health and CMV-seronegative. The CDR3 reads CASSLVLGLAGAPGETQYF. CDR3 bases: TGTGCCAGCAGCTTAGTTCTGGGACTAGCGGGGGCCCCAGGGGAGACCCAGTACTTC.